This T cell receptor (beta chain) was recovered during a study of T-cell reconstitution after alpha-beta-depleted transplantation in children. This clonotype was counted between two and nine times. Using unique molecular identifiers, the investigators prepared the TCRbeta library. One entry per CDR3 protein results from TCRdb running MiXCR on the PCR reads. The sample shows around 380,000 distinct CDR3 sequences, approximately 11% of them seen only once. This CDR3 region has 15 residues. Trimming cost V 3 bases and J 6 bases; bases outside gene matches: 4. The germline V gene has CDR1 MNHEY and CDR2 SMNVEV (reference sequence).

V and J are TRBV27 and TRBJ2-3; 12 bases are a match to TRBD2. The sequence came from a human donor who donated a stem cell graft to a child with acute myeloid leukemia. The source was PBMCs from the stem cell graft donor, collected from the stem cell graft. CDR3 sequence reads: CASSFSSGGVDTQYF. DNA of the CDR3: TGTGCCAGCAGTTTCTCTAGCGGGGGGGTGGATACGCAGTATTTT.